The rows below give T cell receptor beta chains drawn from one sample of a study of STAT5B mutations in CD4+ large granular lymphocyte leukemia. This table comes from immunoSEQ multiplex PCR, and its TCRdb copy is limited to in-frame clones, with some not included. The data show about 40,000 clones, approximately 80% seen once. Specimen: CD4+ T cells from blood buffy coats. These receptors originate from a human donor in good health. Both conserved end residues are part of each CDR3. D genes are given only for firm matches. Only some rows state a clone size, as once, few, many or a class for expanded clones.

D	V	J	size	CDR3	DNA
.	TRBV10-3	TRBJ1-2	.	CAIRDPGGFNYGYTF	TGTGCCATCAGGGATCCCGGAGGATTTAACTATGGCTACACCTTC
TRBD2	TRBV5-1	TRBJ2-3	.	CASSFRSQLAPTDTQYF	TGCGCCAGCAGTTTTCGAAGCCAACTAGCGCCCACAGATACGCAGTATTTT
.	TRBV12-5	TRBJ2-5	.	CASGRDSGETQYF	TGTGCTAGTGGCAGGGACAGCGGGGAGACCCAGTACTTC
.	TRBV19	TRBJ1-5	once	CASSIGGGGQPQHF	TGTGCCAGTAGTATTGGGGGTGGGGGTCAGCCCCAGCATTTT
.	TRBV19	TRBJ1-1	.	CASSIWGRTRTEAFF	TGTGCCAGTAGTATTTGGGGCAGGACAAGGACTGAAGCTTTCTTT
.	TRBV5-8	TRBJ2-7	.	CASSLDGSGEQYF	TGTGCCAGCAGCTTGGACGGCTCGGGGGAGCAGTACTTC
TRBD2	TRBV9	TRBJ2-2	.	CASSPLAGGRTGELFF	TGTGCCAGCAGCCCCCTAGCGGGGGGTAGGACCGGGGAGCTGTTTTTT
TRBD1	TRBV18	TRBJ2-3	.	CASSQQGAYDTQYF	TGTGCCAGCTCGCAACAGGGGGCGTACGATACGCAGTATTTT
.	TRBV2	TRBJ2-1	.	CASSQDTDNEQFF	TGTGCCAGCAGTCAAGACACAGACAATGAGCAGTTCTTC
TRBD2	TRBV4-1	TRBJ2-1	once	CASSPDGTSGGLSYNEQFF	TGCGCCAGCAGCCCAGATGGGACTAGCGGGGGACTCTCCTACAATGAGCAGTTCTTC
.	TRBV10-1	TRBJ1-4	.	CASASITGNANEKLFF	TGCGCCAGCGCCTCCATTACCGGGAATGCTAATGAAAAACTGTTTTTT
TRBD1	TRBV6-6	TRBJ2-7	.	CASSYSGQGSYEQYF	TGTGCCAGCAGTTACTCGGGACAGGGGAGTTACGAGCAGTACTTC
.	TRBV19	TRBJ1-1	.	CASSMRELNTEAFF	TGTGCCAGTAGTATGAGGGAATTGAACACTGAAGCTTTCTTT
TRBD1	TRBV23-1	TRBJ1-2	.	CASSLTGGKANYGYTF	TGCGCCAGCAGTCTGACAGGGGGAAAAGCTAACTATGGCTACACCTTC